This TCR beta chain emerged from a study of cytomegalovirus exposure and HLA in healthy donors. This clone occurred once. Primers: 60 Vbeta forward and 13 Jbeta reverse. This table comes from immunoSEQ multiplex PCR, and its TCRdb copy is limited to in-frame clones, with some not included. The data hold 150,000 to 200,000 clones, with roughly 80% observed a single time. The CDR3 sequence is 17 residues long. The clonotype was recovered from a woman between 18 and 30 years old in good health and CMV-seronegative. Specimen: PBMCs. This chain links TRBV21-1 with TRBJ2-7; TRBD1 was called by the table and not checked on the DNA. TRBV21-1 has pseudogene status. CDR3 nucleotides: TGTGCCAGCAGGCTCACAAAGAGGGGACAGGCCAACTACGAGCAGTACGTC. It specifies CASRLTKRGQANYEQYV.